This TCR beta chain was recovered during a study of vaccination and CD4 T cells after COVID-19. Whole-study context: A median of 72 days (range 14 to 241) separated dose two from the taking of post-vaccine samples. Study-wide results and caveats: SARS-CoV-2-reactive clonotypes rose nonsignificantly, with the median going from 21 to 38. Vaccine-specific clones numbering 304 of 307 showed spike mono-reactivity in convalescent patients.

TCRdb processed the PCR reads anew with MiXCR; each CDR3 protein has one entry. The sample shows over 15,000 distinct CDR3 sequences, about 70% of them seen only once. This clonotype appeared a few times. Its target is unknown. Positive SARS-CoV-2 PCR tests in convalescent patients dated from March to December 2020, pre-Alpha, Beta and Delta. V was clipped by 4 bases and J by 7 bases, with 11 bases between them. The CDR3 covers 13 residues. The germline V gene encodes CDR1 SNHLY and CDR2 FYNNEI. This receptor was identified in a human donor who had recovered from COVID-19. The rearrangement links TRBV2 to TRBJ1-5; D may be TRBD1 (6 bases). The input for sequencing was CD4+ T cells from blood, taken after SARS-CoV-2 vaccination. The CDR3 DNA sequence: TGTGCCAGCAGTGGGCTAGGGGGGCAGCCCCAGCATTTT. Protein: CASSGLGGQPQHF. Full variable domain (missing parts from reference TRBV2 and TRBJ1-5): EPEVTQTPSHQVTQMGQEVILRCVPISNHLYFYWYRQILGQKVEFLVSFYNNEISEKSEIFDDQFSVERPDGSNFTLKIRSTKLEDSAMYFCASSGLGGQPQHFGDGTRLSIL.